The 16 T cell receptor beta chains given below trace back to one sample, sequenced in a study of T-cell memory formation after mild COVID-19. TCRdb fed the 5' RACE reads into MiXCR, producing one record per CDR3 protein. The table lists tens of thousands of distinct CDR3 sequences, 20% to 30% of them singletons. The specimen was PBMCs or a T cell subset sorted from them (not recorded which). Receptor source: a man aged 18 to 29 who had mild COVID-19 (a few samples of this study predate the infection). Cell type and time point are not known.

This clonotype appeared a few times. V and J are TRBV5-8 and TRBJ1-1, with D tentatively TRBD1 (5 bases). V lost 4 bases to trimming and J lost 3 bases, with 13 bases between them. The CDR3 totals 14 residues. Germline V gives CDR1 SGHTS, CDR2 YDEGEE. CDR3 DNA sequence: TGTGCCAGCAGCCGCAGGGTCTCGTACACTGAAGCTTTCTTT. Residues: CASSRRVSYTEAFF.

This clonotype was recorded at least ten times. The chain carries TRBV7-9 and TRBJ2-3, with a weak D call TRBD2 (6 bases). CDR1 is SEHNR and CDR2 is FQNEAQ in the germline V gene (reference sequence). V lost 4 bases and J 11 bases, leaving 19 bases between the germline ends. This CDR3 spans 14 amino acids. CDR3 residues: CASSSPGLRSGQYF. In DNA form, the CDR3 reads TGTGCCAGCAGCTCCCCGGGACTCCGGTCGGGGCAGTATTTT. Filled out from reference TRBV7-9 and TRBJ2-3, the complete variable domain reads DTGVSQNPRHKITKRGQNVTFRCDPISEHNRLYWYRQTLGQGPEFLTYFQNEAQLEKSRLLSDRFSAERPKGSFSTLEIQRTEQGDSAMYLCASSSPGLRSGQYFGPGTRLTVL.

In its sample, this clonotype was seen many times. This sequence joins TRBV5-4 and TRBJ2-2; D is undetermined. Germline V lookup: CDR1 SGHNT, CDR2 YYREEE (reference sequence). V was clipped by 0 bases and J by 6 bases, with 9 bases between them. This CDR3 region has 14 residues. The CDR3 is CASSLGVSAGELFF. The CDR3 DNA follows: TGTGCCAGCAGCTTGGGTGTCAGCGCCGGGGAGCTGTTTTTT. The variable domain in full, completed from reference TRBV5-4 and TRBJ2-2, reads ETGVTQSPTHLIKTRGQQVTLRCSSQSGHNTVSWYQQALGQGPQFIFQYYREEENGRGNFPPRFSGLQFPNYSSELNVNALELDDSALYLCASSLGVSAGELFFGEGSRLTVL.

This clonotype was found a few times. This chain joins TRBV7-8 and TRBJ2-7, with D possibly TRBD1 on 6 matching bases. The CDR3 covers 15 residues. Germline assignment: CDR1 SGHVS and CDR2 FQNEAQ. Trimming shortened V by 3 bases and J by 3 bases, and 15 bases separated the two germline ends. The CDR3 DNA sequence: TGTGCCAGCAGCTTTTCACAGGGAGAGGACTACGAGCAGTACTTC. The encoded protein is CASSFSQGEDYEQYF.

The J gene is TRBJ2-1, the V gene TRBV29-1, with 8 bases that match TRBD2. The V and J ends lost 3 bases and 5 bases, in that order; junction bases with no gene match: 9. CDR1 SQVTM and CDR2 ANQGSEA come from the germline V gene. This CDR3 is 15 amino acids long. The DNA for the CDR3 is TGCAGCGTTGAGCGGGCTAGCGGGCCTGACAATGAGCAGTTCTTC. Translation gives CSVERASGPDNEQFF.

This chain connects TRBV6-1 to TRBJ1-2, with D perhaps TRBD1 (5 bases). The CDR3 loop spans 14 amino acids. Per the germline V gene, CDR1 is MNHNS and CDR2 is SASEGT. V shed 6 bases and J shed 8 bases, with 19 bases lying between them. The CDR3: CASSPIGFWDGYTF. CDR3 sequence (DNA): TGTGCCAGCAGCCCCATTGGGTTTTGGGACGGCTACACCTTC.

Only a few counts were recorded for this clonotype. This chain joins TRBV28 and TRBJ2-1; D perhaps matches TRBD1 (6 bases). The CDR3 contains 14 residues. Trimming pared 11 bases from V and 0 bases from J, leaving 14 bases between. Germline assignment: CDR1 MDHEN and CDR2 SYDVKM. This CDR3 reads CASQGPDSYNEQFF. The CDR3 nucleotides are TGTGCCTCCCAGGGGCCCGACTCCTACAATGAGCAGTTCTTC. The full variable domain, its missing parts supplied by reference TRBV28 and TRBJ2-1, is DVKVTQSSRYLVKRTGEKVFLECVQDMDHENMFWYRQDPGLGLRLIYFSYDVKMKEKGDIPEGYSVSREKKERFSLILESASTNQTSMYLCASQGPDSYNEQFFGPGTRLTVL.

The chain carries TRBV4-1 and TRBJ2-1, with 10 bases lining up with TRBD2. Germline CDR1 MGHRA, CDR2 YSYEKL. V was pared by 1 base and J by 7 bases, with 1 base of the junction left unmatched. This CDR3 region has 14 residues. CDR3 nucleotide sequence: TGCGCCAGCAGCCAAGCTAGCGGGGGAAATGAGCAGTTCTTC. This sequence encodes CASSQASGGNEQFF.

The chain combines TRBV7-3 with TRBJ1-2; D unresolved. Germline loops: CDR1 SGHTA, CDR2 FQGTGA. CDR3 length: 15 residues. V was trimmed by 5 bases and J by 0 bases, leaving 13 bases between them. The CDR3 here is CASSPGPRPNYGYTF. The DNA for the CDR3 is TGTGCCAGCAGCCCCGGACCGAGGCCTAACTATGGCTACACCTTC.

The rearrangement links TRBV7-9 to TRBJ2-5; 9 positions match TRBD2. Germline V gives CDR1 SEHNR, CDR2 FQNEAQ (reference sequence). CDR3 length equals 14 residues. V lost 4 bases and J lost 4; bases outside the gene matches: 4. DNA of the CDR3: TGTGCCAGCAGCTCGGGACTAGCCCCAGAGACCCAGTACTTC. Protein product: CASSSGLAPETQYF.

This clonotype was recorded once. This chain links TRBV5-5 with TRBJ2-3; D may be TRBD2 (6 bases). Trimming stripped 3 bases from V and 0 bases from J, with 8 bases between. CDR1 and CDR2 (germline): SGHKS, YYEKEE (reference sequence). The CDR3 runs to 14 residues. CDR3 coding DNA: TGTGCCAGCAGCTGGGAGGAGAGCACAGATACGCAGTATTTT. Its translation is CASSWEESTDTQYF.

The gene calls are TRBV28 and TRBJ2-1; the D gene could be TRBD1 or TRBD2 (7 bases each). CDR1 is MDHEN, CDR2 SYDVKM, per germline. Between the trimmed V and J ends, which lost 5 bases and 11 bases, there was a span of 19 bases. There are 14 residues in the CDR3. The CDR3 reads CASSTTSDRDKQFF. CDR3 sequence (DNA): TGTGCCAGCAGTACCACTAGCGACAGGGACAAGCAGTTCTTC.

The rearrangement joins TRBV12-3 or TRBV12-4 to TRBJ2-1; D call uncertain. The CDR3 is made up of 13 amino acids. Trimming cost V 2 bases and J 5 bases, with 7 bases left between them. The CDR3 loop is CASSLTVDNEQFF. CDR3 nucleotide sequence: TGTGCCAGCAGTTTAACAGTAGACAATGAGCAGTTCTTC.

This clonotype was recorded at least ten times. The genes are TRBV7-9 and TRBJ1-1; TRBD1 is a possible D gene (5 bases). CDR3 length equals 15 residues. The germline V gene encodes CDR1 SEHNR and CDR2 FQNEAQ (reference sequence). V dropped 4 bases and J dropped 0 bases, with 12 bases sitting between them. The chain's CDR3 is CASSWGWGMNTEAFF. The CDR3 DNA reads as TGTGCCAGCAGCTGGGGTTGGGGCATGAACACTGAAGCTTTCTTT. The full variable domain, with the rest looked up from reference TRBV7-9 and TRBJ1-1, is DTGVSQNPRHKITKRGQNVTFRCDPISEHNRLYWYRQTLGQGPEFLTYFQNEAQLEKSRLLSDRFSAERPKGSFSTLEIQRTEQGDSAMYLCASSWGWGMNTEAFFGQGTRLTVV.

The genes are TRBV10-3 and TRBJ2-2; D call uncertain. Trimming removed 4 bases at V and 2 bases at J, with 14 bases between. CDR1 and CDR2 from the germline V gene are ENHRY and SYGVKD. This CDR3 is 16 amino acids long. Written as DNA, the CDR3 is TGTGCCATCAGTGGTAACCTGGACGGAAACACCGGGGAGCTGTTTTTT. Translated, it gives CAISGNLDGNTGELFF.

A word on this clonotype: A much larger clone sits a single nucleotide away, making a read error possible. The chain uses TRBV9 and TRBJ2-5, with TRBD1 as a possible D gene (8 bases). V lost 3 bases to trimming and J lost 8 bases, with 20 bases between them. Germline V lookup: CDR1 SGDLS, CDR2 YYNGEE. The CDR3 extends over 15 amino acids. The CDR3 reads CASSAPDRAGDTQYF. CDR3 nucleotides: TGTGCCAGCAGCGCCCCGGACAGGGCGGGGGATACCCAGTACTTC.